This T cell receptor beta chain was recovered during a study of T cells in Graves' hyperthyroidism and ophthalmopathy. The sample holds many counts of this clonotype. The CDR3 loop spans 14 amino acids. CDR1 SNHLY and CDR2 FYNNEI come from the germline V gene. The J segment lost 6 bases and the V segment lost 9 bases, leaving 10 bases of the junction unmatched. Each person with ophthalmopathy scored at least 3 on the Clinical Activity Score, reached NOSPECS grade 4 or higher, and had been ill under 3 months. Amplification yielded TCR beta CDR3 regions, with RNA transcripts as the source. The TCR CDR3 first-round RT-PCR relied on the HTBI primer set. One entry per CDR3 protein, called by TCRdb with MiXCR from the multiplex PCR reads. The repertoire consists of about 370,000 distinct CDR3 sequences, with over 12% occurring once and the leading ten covering roughly a fifth.

The material sequenced was blood. The rearrangement uses TRBV2 and TRBJ2-3, with 9 nucleotides matching TRBD2. The sequence came from a woman aged 60-70 years with Graves' ophthalmopathy. CDR3 DNA sequence: TGTGCCAGGGGGGGACTAGCTAATCGGGATACGCAGTATTTT. Encoded protein: CARGGLANRDTQYF.